This is a list of T cell receptor beta chains from one sample in a study of T cells in Graves' hyperthyroidism and ophthalmopathy. TCRdb re-analysed the multiplex PCR reads in MiXCR, keeping a single row per CDR3 protein. Among around 300,000 distinct CDR3 sequences listed, roughly 13% were seen once. Material: blood. Receptors were obtained from a woman in her thirties or forties with Graves' hyperthyroidism. Each CDR3 is given with its conserved first and last residue. Fields, in order: clone size, V gene, J gene, D gene, CDR3 protein, CDR3 DNA. The D gene is left open where the match is weak. Size tells how often a clone was seen (once, few, many) or the class of an expanded clone, and some rows leave it out.

many	TRBV2	TRBJ2-5	NA	CASSDPLVGETQYF	TGTGCCAGCAGTGACCCTCTGGTGGGAGAGACCCAGTACTTC
NA	TRBV30	TRBJ2-7	NA	CACSVRSRVIHEQYF	TGTGCCTGTAGTGTACGGAGTAGGGTCATCCACGAGCAGTACTTC
few	TRBV9	TRBJ2-1	TRBD2	CASSLGSLAGAPNEQFF	TGTGCCAGCAGCTTGGGGTCCCTAGCGGGAGCACCCAATGAGCAGTTCTTC
many	TRBV19	TRBJ2-5	NA	CASSTGRQETQYF	TGTGCCAGTAGTACAGGACGGCAAGAGACCCAGTACTTC
many	TRBV2	TRBJ2-1	NA	CASRNTGGWGNEQFF	TGTGCCAGCAGGAACACGGGCGGCTGGGGCAATGAGCAGTTCTTC
NA	TRBV2	TRBJ2-5	TRBD1	CASRAGTGGKTQYF	TGTGCCAGCAGGGCCGGGACAGGGGGAAAGACCCAGTACTTC
many	TRBV18	TRBJ2-7	NA	CASSPTRDVIYEQYF	TGTGCCAGCTCACCAACCCGGGACGTGATTTACGAGCAGTACTTC
few	TRBV19	TRBJ1-5	NA	CASSIGGRQPQHF	TGTGCCAGTAGTATAGGGGGACGCCAGCCCCAGCATTTT
few	TRBV18	TRBJ2-2	NA	CASSAGTTNTGELFF	TGTGCCAGCTCAGCCGGGACAACGAACACCGGGGAGCTGTTTTTT
many	TRBV6-5	TRBJ2-3	NA	CASQIHNTDTQYF	TGTGCCAGCCAAATACACAACACAGATACGCAGTATTTT
NA	TRBV12-3/TRBV12-4	TRBJ1-2	NA	CASSLEATSYGYTF	TGTGCCAGCAGTTTAGAGGCAACTAGCTATGGCTACACCTTC
few	TRBV20-1	TRBJ2-7	NA	CSARQTSRDEQYF	TGCAGTGCTAGACAGACTTCCAGGGACGAGCAGTACTTC
many	TRBV4-1	TRBJ1-5	NA	CASSQDNFRGPDQPQHF	TGCGCCAGCAGCCAAGATAATTTCAGGGGTCCGGATCAGCCCCAGCATTTT
NA	TRBV5-5	TRBJ2-3	NA	CASSFGIGHTDTQYF	TGTGCCAGCAGCTTTGGGATCGGGCACACAGATACGCAGTATTTT
NA	TRBV28	TRBJ2-5	TRBD2	CASRTSGTVETQYF	TGTGCCAGCAGAACTAGCGGGACGGTGGAGACCCAGTACTTC
NA	TRBV12-5	TRBJ2-2	TRBD1	CASGTGQITGELFF	TGTGCTAGTGGTACGGGACAGATAACCGGGGAGCTGTTTTTT
many	TRBV6-1	TRBJ2-7	TRBD1	CASRHRQGSYEQYF	TGTGCCAGCAGACATCGACAGGGCTCCTACGAGCAGTACTTC
many	TRBV28	TRBJ2-7	TRBD2	CACQSGGPEQYF	TGTGCCTGCCAGAGCGGGGGTCCCGAGCAGTACTTC
many	TRBV2	TRBJ1-5	TRBD1	CASILDRGQPQHF	TGTGCCAGCATCTTGGACAGGGGTCAGCCCCAGCATTTT
NA	TRBV2	TRBJ1-2	NA	CASSLDRRYGYTF	TGTGCCAGCAGTCTTGACAGACGCTATGGCTACACCTTC
NA	TRBV19	TRBJ2-1	TRBD2	CATRLAGGPSFF	TGTGCCACTAGACTAGCGGGAGGGCCCTCGTTCTTC
few	TRBV20-1	TRBJ1-6	NA	CSARVGPQGAGTSNSPLHF	TGCAGTGCTAGAGTGGGTCCCCAGGGAGCAGGCACCAGTAATTCACCCCTCCACTTT
many	TRBV12-3/TRBV12-4	TRBJ2-2	NA	CASSSDSFTGELFF	TGTGCCAGCAGCTCGGACAGCTTCACCGGGGAGCTGTTTTTT
many	TRBV29-1	TRBJ1-1	NA	CSGQTNTEAFF	TGCAGTGGACAGACGAACACTGAAGCTTTCTTT
many	TRBV7-9	TRBJ2-3	TRBD2	CASSLLAGVEDTQYF	TGTGCCAGCAGCCTTCTAGCGGGAGTGGAGGATACGCAGTATTTT
many	TRBV12-3/TRBV12-4	TRBJ1-5	NA	CASSLRGRQPQHF	TGTGCCAGCAGTTTGCGGGGCCGCCAGCCCCAGCATTTT
NA	TRBV6-4	TRBJ2-3	NA	CASSITGSIADTQYF	TGTGCCAGCAGTATTACCGGGTCCATAGCGGATACGCAGTATTTT
many	TRBV11-2	TRBJ2-1	TRBD2	CASSGAGEWNEQFF	TGTGCCAGCAGCGGGGCGGGAGAATGGAATGAGCAGTTCTTC
many	TRBV12-3/TRBV12-4	TRBJ1-1	NA	CASIVTGRNTEAFF	TGTGCCAGCATCGTGACCGGGAGGAACACTGAAGCTTTCTTT
many	TRBV28	TRBJ2-3	NA	CASSQTSTDTQYF	TGTGCCAGCAGCCAGACTAGCACAGATACGCAGTATTTT
NA	TRBV10-3	TRBJ2-3	NA	CAISESATDTQYF	TGTGCCATCAGTGAGTCTGCGACAGATACGCAGTATTTT
many	TRBV20-1	TRBJ2-3	TRBD2	CSAERGTYTDTQYF	TGCAGTGCTGAGCGGGGGACCTACACAGATACGCAGTATTTT
many	TRBV5-8	TRBJ2-5	NA	CASSLDTAQETQYF	TGTGCCAGCAGCCTGGACACAGCCCAAGAGACCCAGTACTTC
few	TRBV30	TRBJ2-5	NA	CAWAGKEGGKETQYF	TGTGCCTGGGCGGGAAAGGAAGGCGGCAAAGAGACCCAGTACTTC
few	TRBV20-1	TRBJ2-5	TRBD2	CSARPSGRLETQYF	TGCAGTGCCCGGCCTAGCGGGAGGCTAGAGACCCAGTACTTC
NA	TRBV19	TRBJ2-1	NA	CASSTDYYKQFF	TGTGCCAGTAGTACTGACTACTACAAGCAGTTCTTC